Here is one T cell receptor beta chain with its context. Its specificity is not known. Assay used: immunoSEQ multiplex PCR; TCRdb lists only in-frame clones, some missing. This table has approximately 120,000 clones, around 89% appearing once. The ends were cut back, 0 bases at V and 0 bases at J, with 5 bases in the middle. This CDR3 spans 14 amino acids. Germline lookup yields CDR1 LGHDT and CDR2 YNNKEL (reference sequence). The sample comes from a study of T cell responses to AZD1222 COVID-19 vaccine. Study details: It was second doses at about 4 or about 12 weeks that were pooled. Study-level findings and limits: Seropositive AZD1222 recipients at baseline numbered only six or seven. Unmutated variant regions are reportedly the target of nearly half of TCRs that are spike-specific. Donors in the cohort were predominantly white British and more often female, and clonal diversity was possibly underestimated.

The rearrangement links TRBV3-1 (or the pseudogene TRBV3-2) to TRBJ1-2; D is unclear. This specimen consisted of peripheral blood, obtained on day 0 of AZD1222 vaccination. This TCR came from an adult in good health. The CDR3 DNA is TGTGCCAGCAGCCAAGACAGGACTAACTATGGCTACACCTTC. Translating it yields CASSQDRTNYGYTF.